The entry that follows covers one TCR beta chain sequence. The CDR3 is 16 amino acids. Germline loops: CDR1 SGHRS, CDR2 YFSETQ. Trimming removed 2 bases from V and 5 bases from J; junction bases left unmatched: 5. This sample is drawn from a study of blood T cell repertoires in COVID-19. The repertoire was sequenced with immunoSEQ multiplex PCR; TCRdb's copy has only in-frame clones and lacks some. This table holds fewer than 250,000 clones, approximately 84% found once. The sequence was obtained from a man aged 45 to 65 with COVID-19, enrolled during active disease. The chain carries TRBV5-1 and TRBJ1-6; TRBD1 aligns across 9 bases. The material sequenced was peripheral blood. In nucleotides, the CDR3 is TGCGCCAGCAGCTTTACCGGGACAGGGAATAATTCACCCCTCCACTTT. Its translation: CASSFTGTGNNSPLHF.